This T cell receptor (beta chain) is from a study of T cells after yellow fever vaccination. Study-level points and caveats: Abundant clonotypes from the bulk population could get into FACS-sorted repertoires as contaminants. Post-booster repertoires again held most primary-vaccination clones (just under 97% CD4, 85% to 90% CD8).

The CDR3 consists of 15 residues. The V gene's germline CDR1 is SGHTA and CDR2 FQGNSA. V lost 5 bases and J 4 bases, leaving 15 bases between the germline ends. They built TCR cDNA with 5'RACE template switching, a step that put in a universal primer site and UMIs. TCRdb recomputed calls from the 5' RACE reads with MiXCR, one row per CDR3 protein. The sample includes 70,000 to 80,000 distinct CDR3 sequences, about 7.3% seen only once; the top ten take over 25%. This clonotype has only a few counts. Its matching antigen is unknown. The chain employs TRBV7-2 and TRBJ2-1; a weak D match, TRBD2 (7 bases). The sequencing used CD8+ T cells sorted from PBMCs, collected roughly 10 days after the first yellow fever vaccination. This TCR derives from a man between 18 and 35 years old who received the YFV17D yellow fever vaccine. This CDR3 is CASSSGGGAYNEQFF. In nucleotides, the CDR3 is TGTGCCAGCAGCAGTGGGGGGGGGGCTTACAATGAGCAGTTCTTC. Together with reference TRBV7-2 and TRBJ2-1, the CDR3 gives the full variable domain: GAGVSQSPSNKVTEKGKDVELRCDPISGHTALYWYRQSLGQGLEFLIYFQGNSAPDKSGLPSDRFSAERTGGSVSTLTIQRTQQEDSAVYLCASSSGGGAYNEQFFGPGTRLTVL.